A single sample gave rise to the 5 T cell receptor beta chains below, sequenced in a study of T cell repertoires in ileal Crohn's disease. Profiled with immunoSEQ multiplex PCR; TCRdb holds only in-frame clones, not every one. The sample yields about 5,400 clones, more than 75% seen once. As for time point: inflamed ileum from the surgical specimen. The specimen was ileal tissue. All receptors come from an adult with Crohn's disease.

DNA for the CDR3: TGCGCCAGCAGTGAGGGGCGGGAGGGCCTAAATACGCAGTATTTT. Its protein product is CASSEGREGLNTQYF. The chain couples TRBV10-1 to TRBJ2-3; TRBD2 aligns across 9 bases. CDR3 length: 15 amino acids. V dropped 2 bases and J dropped 7; count of bases not matched to a gene: 7. CDR1 is WNHNN, CDR2 SYGVQD, per germline (reference sequence).

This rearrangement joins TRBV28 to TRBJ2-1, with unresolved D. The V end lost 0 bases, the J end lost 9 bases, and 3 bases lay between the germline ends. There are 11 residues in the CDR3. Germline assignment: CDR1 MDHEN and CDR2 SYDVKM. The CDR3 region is CASSLWGEQFF. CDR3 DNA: TGTGCCAGCAGTTTATGGGGTGAGCAGTTCTTC.

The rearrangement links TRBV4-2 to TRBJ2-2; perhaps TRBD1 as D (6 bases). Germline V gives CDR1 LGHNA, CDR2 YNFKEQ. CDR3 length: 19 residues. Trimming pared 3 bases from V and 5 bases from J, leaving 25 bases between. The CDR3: CASSHLTGSVTRVTGELFF. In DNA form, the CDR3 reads TGTGCCAGCAGCCACCTGACAGGATCCGTCACCAGGGTGACCGGGGAGCTGTTTTTT.

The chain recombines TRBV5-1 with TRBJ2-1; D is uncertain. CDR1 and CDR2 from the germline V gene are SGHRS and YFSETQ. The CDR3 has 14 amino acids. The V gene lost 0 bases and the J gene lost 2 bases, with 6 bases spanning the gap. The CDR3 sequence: CASSLGQPYNEQFF. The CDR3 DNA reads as TGCGCCAGCAGCTTGGGACAACCCTACAATGAGCAGTTCTTC.

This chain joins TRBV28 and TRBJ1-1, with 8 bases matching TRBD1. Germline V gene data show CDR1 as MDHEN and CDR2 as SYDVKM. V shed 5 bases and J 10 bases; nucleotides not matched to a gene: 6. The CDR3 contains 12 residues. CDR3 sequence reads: CASSPLTGGAFF. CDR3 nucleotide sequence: TGTGCCAGCAGTCCCCTTACAGGGGGAGCTTTCTTT.